Below, 22 T cell receptor beta chains from the same sample are listed, as sequenced in a study of cytotoxic CD8 clonotypes in ibrutinib-treated CLL. TCRdb keeps only in-frame clones here, not all; method: immunoSEQ multiplex PCR. The sample lists about 22,000 clones, around 73% occurring once. The sample consisted of PBMCs, taken before ibrutinib treatment. These receptors were obtained from a human donor with chronic lymphocytic leukemia.

The CDR3 DNA follows: TGTGCCAGCAGCTTGGTTGGCCAGAACTACGAGCAGTACTTC. Residues: CASSLVGQNYEQYF. The chain carries TRBV5-4 and TRBJ2-7, with D uncertain. Germline CDR1 is SGHNT and CDR2 is YYREEE (reference sequence). With 0 bases removed from V and 3 bases from J, the gap between germline ends came to 10 bases. This CDR3 has 14 residues. The whole variable domain, filled in from reference TRBV5-4 and TRBJ2-7, reads ETGVTQSPTHLIKTRGQQVTLRCSSQSGHNTVSWYQQALGQGPQFIFQYYREEENGRGNFPPRFSGLQFPNYSSELNVNALELDDSALYLCASSLVGQNYEQYFGPGTRLTVT.

This sequence joins TRBV6-1 and TRBJ1-4, with D tentatively TRBD1 (6 bases). Trimming took off 4 bases at V and 2 bases at J, with 17 bases between the two ends. The CDR3 covers 17 residues. The germline V gene encodes CDR1 MNHNS and CDR2 SASEGT. As DNA, the CDR3 is TGTGCCAGCAGTGGGGGGGCTGGAGGGGCGACTAATGAAAAACTGTTTTTT. It encodes CASSGGAGGATNEKLFF.

The V gene is TRBV4-2, the J gene TRBJ2-1; D unclear. CDR1 is LGHNA and CDR2 is YNFKEQ in the germline V gene. V was shortened by 0 bases and J by 8 bases, with 11 bases between the two germline ends. This CDR3 spans 14 amino acids. The CDR3 reads CASSQDAAIDEQFF. CDR3 DNA: TGTGCCAGCAGCCAAGACGCAGCGATAGATGAGCAGTTCTTC.

The V call is TRBV25-1, the J call TRBJ2-1; D not certain. The CDR3 extends over 13 amino acids. Trimming took 6 bases from V and 8 from J, leaving 14 bases between them. CDR1 MGHDK and CDR2 SYGVNS come from the germline V gene. Here the CDR3 reads CASSPTPSDEQFF. The DNA of the CDR3 is TGTGCCAGCAGCCCTACCCCTAGTGATGAGCAGTTCTTC.

The V gene is TRBV6-5, the J gene TRBJ2-2; no clear D. V lost 5 bases to trimming and J lost 4 bases, with 8 bases between them. This CDR3 contains 13 residues. CDR1 is MNHEY, CDR2 SVGAGI, per germline. The CDR3 here is CASSADGTGELFF. CDR3 bases: TGTGCCAGCAGTGCGGACGGCACCGGGGAGCTGTTTTTT.

CDR3 in amino acids: CASSFTGRGTEAFF. In nucleotides, the CDR3 is TGTGCCAGCAGTTTTACAGGGCGAGGCACTGAAGCTTTCTTT. The chain couples TRBV28 to TRBJ1-1; possible D gene TRBD1, 6 bases. Between the trimmed V and J ends, which lost 3 bases and 4 bases, there was a span of 12 bases. The CDR3 has 14 residues. The germline CDR1 and CDR2 sequences are MDHEN and SYDVKM. Full variable domain (remainder filled in from reference TRBV28 and TRBJ1-1): DVKVTQSSRYLVKRTGEKVFLECVQDMDHENMFWYRQDPGLGLRLIYFSYDVKMKEKGDIPEGYSVSREKKERFSLILESASTNQTSMYLCASSFTGRGTEAFFGQGTRLTVV.

The J gene is TRBJ2-2, the V gene TRBV27; 7 bases match TRBD1. The CDR3 covers 17 residues. CDR1 is MNHEY and CDR2 is SMNVEV in the germline V gene (reference sequence). V was clipped by 2 bases and J by 6 bases; unmatched bases: 12. CDR3 sequence reads: CASSLGTGQAGSGELFF. DNA of the CDR3: TGTGCCAGCAGTTTAGGAACCGGACAGGCGGGTTCCGGGGAGCTGTTTTTT.

The genes are TRBV30 and TRBJ2-1; 9 nucleotides agree with TRBD2. V shed 0 bases, J shed 6 bases, and the junction held 3 bases outside the gene matches. Germline CDR1 is GTSNPN and CDR2 is SVGIG (reference sequence). This CDR3 has 14 amino acids. CDR3 in amino acids: CAWSVLAGVNEQFF. CDR3 DNA: TGTGCCTGGAGTGTACTAGCGGGCGTCAATGAGCAGTTCTTC.

V and J are TRBV9 and TRBJ2-1, with D unclear. V dropped 1 base and J dropped 1 base, with 9 bases sitting between them. Germline CDR1 SGDLS, CDR2 YYNGEE. This CDR3 is 15 amino acids long. The CDR3 sequence is CASSVRIQSYNEQFF. The DNA of the CDR3 is TGTGCCAGCAGCGTACGTATACAGTCCTACAATGAGCAGTTCTTC.

The rearrangement uses TRBV28 and TRBJ2-7; D unresolved. Trimming took off 3 bases at V and 4 bases at J, with 7 bases between the two ends. Germline V gene sequence: CDR1 MDHEN, CDR2 SYDVKM. The CDR3 runs 12 residues. The CDR3 region is CASSLLEYEQYF. The DNA of the CDR3 is TGTGCCAGCAGTTTGTTAGAGTACGAGCAGTACTTC. The whole variable domain, filled in from reference TRBV28 and TRBJ2-7, reads DVKVTQSSRYLVKRTGEKVFLECVQDMDHENMFWYRQDPGLGLRLIYFSYDVKMKEKGDIPEGYSVSREKKERFSLILESASTNQTSMYLCASSLLEYEQYFGPGTRLTVT.

This clone occurred once. This sequence joins TRBV11-2 and TRBJ2-3; 10 nucleotides match TRBD1. Trimming removed 5 bases from V and 10 bases from J; junction bases left unmatched: 9. In germline, CDR1 is SGHAT, CDR2 FQNNGV. The CDR3 has 14 residues. This chain's CDR3 is CASSQNTDRGAQYF. The CDR3 DNA is TGTGCCAGCAGCCAAAATACGGACAGGGGGGCGCAGTATTTT.

V and J are TRBV6-1 and TRBJ2-5; perhaps TRBD1 as D (6 bases). V lost 6 bases and J lost 6, with 17 bases in between. Germline-derived CDR1 and CDR2 are MNHNS and SASEGT. The CDR3 contains 14 residues. CDR3 loop: CASRVDRGGQTQYF. The CDR3 coding sequence is TGTGCCAGCAGGGTGGACAGAGGGGGTCAGACCCAGTACTTC.

This chain links TRBV6-5 with TRBJ2-1, with TRBD2 identical over 7 bases. J was trimmed by 4 bases and V by 0 bases; bases with no gene match: 3. The CDR3 runs to 15 residues. Germline V gene data show CDR1 as MNHEY and CDR2 as SVGAGI. The CDR3 bases are TGTGCCAGCAGTTACTCGGGGGGGAGGTACAATGAGCAGTTCTTC. Its translation is CASSYSGGRYNEQFF.

As regards this clone: Other DNA sequences of this sample code for an identical CDR3. The chain combines TRBV5-1 with TRBJ1-5; weak D call: TRBD1 (5 bases). The germline V and J ends were trimmed by 0 bases and 3 bases, with 10 bases remaining between them. The CDR3 is 15 residues long. Germline lookup yields CDR1 SGHRS and CDR2 YFSETQ. The CDR3 spells CASSLAGVNNQPQHF. The CDR3 DNA follows: TGCGCCAGCAGCTTGGCGGGGGTGAACAATCAGCCCCAGCATTTT. The full variable domain, in which reference TRBV5-1 and TRBJ1-5 provide the parts outside the CDR3, is KAGVTQTPRYLIKTRGQQVTLSCSPISGHRSVSWYQQTPGQGLQFLFEYFSETQRNKGNFPGRFSGRQFSNSRSEMNVSTLELGDSALYLCASSLAGVNNQPQHFGDGTRLSIL.

The chain recombines TRBV7-3 with TRBJ2-3; D is uncertain. The CDR3 sequence is 13 residues long. CDR1 SGHTA and CDR2 FQGTGA come from the germline V gene. The V end was cut by 1 base, the J end by 6 bases, with 8 bases between. The CDR3, as DNA: TGTGCCAGCAGCTTAATGGGTGGGGATACGCAGTATTTT. Amino acids: CASSLMGGDTQYF. Complete variable domain (other parts from reference TRBV7-3 and TRBJ2-3): GAGVSQTPSNKVTEKGKYVELRCDPISGHTALYWYRQSLGQGPEFLIYFQGTGAADDSGLPNDRFFAVRPEGSVSTLKIQRTERGDSAVYLCASSLMGGDTQYFGPGTRLTVL.

The chain is built from TRBV5-4 and TRBJ2-1; 7 bases match TRBD2. V gave up 4 bases and J gave up 0 bases; unmatched junction bases: 4. Per the germline V gene, CDR1 is SGHNT and CDR2 is YYREEE (reference sequence). CDR3 length equals 15 residues. DNA of the CDR3: TGTGCCAGCAGCACCGGGGGGAGCTCCTACAATGAGCAGTTCTTC. Translated, it gives CASSTGGSSYNEQFF.

The genes are TRBV7-9 and TRBJ1-1; maybe TRBD1 (5 bases). Germline values: CDR1 SEHNR, CDR2 FQNEAQ (reference sequence). The CDR3 consists of 14 residues. The ends were cut back, 4 bases at V and 5 bases at J, with 14 bases in the middle. The CDR3 nucleotides are TGTGCCAGCAGCTCAAGGAGATCAGGGACTGAAGCTTTCTTT. Translated: CASSSRRSGTEAFF.

The rearrangement uses TRBV7-3 and TRBJ2-3, with 10 nucleotides matching TRBD2. The CDR3 has 15 residues. V gave up 4 bases and J gave up 5 bases; unmatched junction bases: 6. Germline CDR1 SGHTA, CDR2 FQGTGA. For the CDR3, the DNA is TGTGCCAGCAGCTCTAGCGGGAGCTGGAGAGATACGCAGTATTTT. Its protein is CASSSSGSWRDTQYF. Combining the CDR3 with reference TRBV7-3 and TRBJ2-3 gives the whole variable domain GAGVSQTPSNKVTEKGKYVELRCDPISGHTALYWYRQSLGQGPEFLIYFQGTGAADDSGLPNDRFFAVRPEGSVSTLKIQRTERGDSAVYLCASSSSGSWRDTQYFGPGTRLTVL.

The chain has TRBV12-5 and TRBJ2-7, with 11 bases that match TRBD2. Germline V gene sequence: CDR1 LGHNT, CDR2 FRNRAP. Unmatched junction bases numbered 5, after V lost 1 base and J lost 6 bases. The CDR3 loop spans 15 amino acids. The CDR3, as DNA: TGTGCTAGTGGTTTGGGCCCGGGACTAGCGGCCGAGCAGTACTTC. As protein: CASGLGPGLAAEQYF.

The chain employs TRBV5-4 and TRBJ1-1; unclear D gene. This CDR3 comprises 14 residues. V was shortened by 5 bases and J by 4 bases, with 15 bases between the two germline ends. Germline assignment: CDR1 SGHNT and CDR2 YYREEE (reference sequence). The CDR3 DNA is TGTGCCAGCAGTCCGGGGAGGAGAATCACTGAAGCTTTCTTT. Translating gives CASSPGRRITEAFF. The full variable domain, rest sourced from reference TRBV5-4 and TRBJ1-1, is ETGVTQSPTHLIKTRGQQVTLRCSSQSGHNTVSWYQQALGQGPQFIFQYYREEENGRGNFPPRFSGLQFPNYSSELNVNALELDDSALYLCASSPGRRITEAFFGQGTRLTVV.

The chain is built from TRBV12-5 and TRBJ1-5; possibly TRBD1 for D (6 bases). The V gene's germline CDR1 is LGHNT and CDR2 FRNRAP. V was shortened by 5 bases and J by 6 bases, with 11 bases between the two germline ends. This CDR3 contains 13 residues. Here the CDR3 reads CASGPGGFQPQHF. CDR3 DNA sequence: TGTGCTAGTGGTCCCGGGGGCTTTCAGCCCCAGCATTTT.

By sample fraction, this clone is medium-sized. The rearrangement uses TRBV19 and TRBJ2-7, with D tentatively TRBD1 or TRBD2 (5 bases each). CDR3 length equals 13 residues. V gave up 5 bases and J gave up 2 bases, with 10 bases separating them. CDR1 and CDR2 from the germline V gene are LNHDA and SQIVND (reference sequence). The CDR3 is CASSPWGTYEQYF. The CDR3 DNA sequence: TGTGCCAGTAGTCCCTGGGGGACCTACGAGCAGTACTTC.